This TCR beta chain was sequenced for a study of T cell changes during pregnancy in multiple sclerosis. This clone was observed a single time. Sequencing used immunoSEQ multiplex PCR; TCRdb keeps in-frame clones, though not all of them. The data show some 60,000 clones, approximately 92% seen once. Germline CDR1 SNHLY, CDR2 FYNNEI. The CDR3 has 17 residues. Trimming left V 4 bases short and J 1 base short, with 19 bases between. The starting material was peripheral blood, obtained in the first trimester of pregnancy. This receptor was taken from a female donor with multiple sclerosis, enrolled in a pregnancy study. The chain is built from TRBV2 and TRBJ1-1; TRBD1 is a possible D gene (5 bases). The CDR3 DNA sequence: TGTGCCAGCAGTGTGGGGCAGCCAAGGACCCCGAACACTGAAGCTTTCTTT. This codes for CASSVGQPRTPNTEAFF.